This T cell receptor (beta chain) was profiled in a study of T cells in Graves' hyperthyroidism and ophthalmopathy. TCR beta CDR3 regions were amplified from RNA transcripts. In the first-round RT-PCR of the TCR CDR3, the HTBI primer set was used. TCRdb re-called the multiplex PCR reads with MiXCR, one entry per CDR3 protein. The table records some 210,000 distinct CDR3 sequences, roughly 18% of them present only once. This CDR3 region has 15 residues. Trimming removed 3 bases at V and 3 bases at J, with 15 bases between. If no ophthalmopathy progression occurred within 18 months, Graves' hyperthyroidism was stable.

The rearrangement uses TRBV12-3 or TRBV12-4 and TRBJ2-7; D is unresolved. The sequenced sample consisted of blood. The source is a man aged 50 to 60 with Graves' hyperthyroidism. For the CDR3, the DNA is TGTGCCAGCAGTTTCTACCCACTTGGGGTCTACGAGCAGTACTTC. Its protein is CASSFYPLGVYEQYF.